The sequence of this TCR beta chain was determined in a study of blood T cell repertoires in COVID-19 (TCRdb year 2020). The study in broad terms: Samples from collaborators originated in the United States, Italy and Spain and spanned both the acute and convalescent phases of COVID-19. The prospective study material was composed of cDNA or gDNA derived from T cells, B-cell-depleted T cells, or PBMCs. Deeply sampled blood TCRbeta repertoires from subjects exposed to, actively infected with, or recovered from COVID-19 were included in the dataset. The repertoires were released in a freely available public database meant as a resource for research on the immune response to SARS-CoV-2. Samples were obtained from the ongoing ImmuneRACE study (first 160 participants) and from about 1,300 subjects provided by 6 global collaborators. Nearly every sample came with metadata listing a de-identified subject ID, COVID-19 status, age in years and sex. Where HLA class I and class II types were available, the types were taken from metadata supplied by the sample provider, not from assay-based typing. General study outcomes and caveats: The quantity of clinical and demographic metadata differed by source and by participant and was supplied without curation.

The germline V gene supplies CDR1 SGHRS and CDR2 YFSETQ. The CDR3 runs 17 residues from the cysteine to the phenylalanine. Only the CDR3 part of the read is kept: 51 bases, read in frame from the first base. Trimming at the junction amounts to 0 bases on V and 3 bases on J, and the germline ends lie 17 bases apart. Collaborating institutions collected whole blood in K2EDTA tubes following their own protocols. For TCRbeta analysis, collaborator samples were shipped as frozen whole blood, as isolated PBMCs, or as DNA extracted from either sample type. The immunoSEQ Assay, a bias-controlled multiplex PCR, was used to amplify TCRbeta CDR3 regions from genomic DNA. In the original analysis: Within the assay, amplification of reference gene primers was used to estimate how many nucleated cells each sample contained. Sequence reads were collapsed and filtered to measure the absolute abundance of every unique TCRbeta CDR3 rearrangement. Productive Simpson clonality was computed per sample as the square root of Simpson's diversity index over productive rearrangements. The clones in this table, taken by TCRdb from immuneACCESS, are in-frame only. Not every clone is retained; where verified, under half of the shortfall comes from an unresolved V gene, and the cause of the rest is unknown. V and J calls plus clone size are reproduced from that table; the DNA served to infer D and trimming. The sample includes under 250,000 clones, with 80% to 90% observed a single time. Roughly 2.9% of the sample belongs to the ten largest clones.

This clone was seen only once. Its antigen is still unknown. No base-level quality is on record; no much larger clone is a single base apart. The rearranged chain carries TRBV5-1 and TRBJ2-3, with an unclear D gene assignment. The sequenced sample consisted of peripheral blood. This sequence was found in a man aged 50-60 years with active or convalescent COVID-19. The CDR3: CASSLGARSPQTDTQYF. Here is the DNA: TGCGCCAGCAGCTTGGGGGCCCGATCCCCTCAGACAGATACGCAGTATTTT.